What follows are 29 T cell receptor beta chains derived from one specimen sequenced in a study of cytomegalovirus exposure and HLA in healthy donors. Using immunoSEQ multiplex PCR, the repertoire was profiled, and TCRdb retains in-frame clones only, with some absent. The sample has 65,000 to 90,000 clones; approximately 95% are singletons. The material sequenced was PBMCs. The receptors were gathered from a man younger than 35 in good health and CMV-seronegative.

The chain couples TRBV28 to TRBJ2-7; TRBD1 matches 9 bases. V lost 4 bases and J lost 4; bases outside the gene matches: 5. CDR3 length equals 14 residues. CDR1 and CDR2 from the germline V gene are MDHEN and SYDVKM. The CDR3 region has the DNA TGTGCCAGCAGTTCCCCCGGGACAGGGTACGAGCAGTACTTC. It codes for CASSSPGTGYEQYF.

V gene TRBV21-1 combines with J gene TRBJ2-7; TRBD2 reflects the table's D call only, with no check against the DNA. TRBV21-1 is designated a pseudogene. This CDR3 is 15 amino acids long. The CDR3 sequence is CASSKRAGSAYEQYF. The CDR3 nucleotides are TGTGCCAGCAGCAAAAGGGCCGGGAGCGCCTACGAGCAGTACTTC.

This chain joins TRBV11-3 and TRBJ2-5, with a tentative D call TRBD2 (5 bases). V was pared by 2 bases and J by 5 bases, with 18 bases between. The CDR3 length is 16 residues. Germline V gene lookup returns CDR1 SGHNT and CDR2 YENEEA. CDR3 sequence: CASSLPRGLAQETQYF. The CDR3 coding sequence is TGTGCCAGCAGCTTACCCCGCGGGCTAGCTCAGGAGACCCAGTACTTC.

V is TRBV7-6 and J is TRBJ2-7; maybe TRBD1 (6 bases). CDR1 and CDR2 from the germline V gene are SGHVS and FNYEAQ. The CDR3 has 15 residues. V lost 5 bases and J lost 3, with 17 bases in between. CDR3 sequence: CASSPNMGANYEQYF. CDR3 nucleotides: TGTGCCAGCAGCCCAAATATGGGGGCCAACTACGAGCAGTACTTC.

This chain uses TRBV9 with TRBJ2-7; 8 nucleotides align to TRBD1. V was pared by 0 bases and J by 7 bases, with 6 bases of the junction left unmatched. This CDR3 has 14 residues. Germline lookup yields CDR1 SGDLS and CDR2 YYNGEE. The CDR3 region is CASSVGQGSGEQYF. In nucleotides, the CDR3 is TGTGCCAGCAGCGTAGGACAGGGGTCGGGAGAGCAGTACTTC.

This chain uses TRBV6-5 with TRBJ2-5, with TRBD1 matching over 7 bases. V trimming: 10 bases; J trimming: 5 bases; junction bases outside the gene matches: 16. The CDR3 is made up of 15 amino acids. Germline V gene lookup returns CDR1 MNHEY and CDR2 SVGAGI. The CDR3 loop reads CATASSTGREETQYF. The DNA of the CDR3 is TGTGCCACAGCTAGCTCGACAGGGCGTGAGGAGACCCAGTACTTC.

The CDR3 region is CAWSPGGTDTQYF. The CDR3 DNA is TGTGCCTGGAGTCCGGGTGGAACAGATACGCAGTATTTT. This chain links TRBV30 with TRBJ2-3, with D unresolved. Germline lookup yields CDR1 GTSNPN and CDR2 SVGIG (reference sequence). CDR3 length: 13 residues. Trimming left V 2 bases short and J 3 bases short, with 9 bases between. Filled out from reference TRBV30 and TRBJ2-3, the complete variable domain reads SQTIHQWPATLVQPVGSPLSLECTVEGTSNPNLYWYRQAAGRGLQLLFYSVGIGQISSEVPQNLSASRPQDRQFILSSKKLLLSDSGFYLCAWSPGGTDTQYFGPGTRLTVL.

The chain carries TRBV19 and TRBJ2-2; D might be TRBD1 (6 bases). V lost 0 bases to trimming and J lost 13 bases, with 12 bases between them. The germline CDR1 and CDR2 sequences are LNHDA and SQIVND (reference sequence). This CDR3 has 13 residues. The CDR3 reads CASSIDRDIALFF. The CDR3 nucleotides are TGTGCCAGTAGTATAGACCGGGACATAGCGCTGTTTTTT.

J is TRBJ1-2 and V is TRBV6-1; 7 positions agree with TRBD1. Looked up from germline, CDR1 is MNHNS and CDR2 is SASEGT. Unmatched junction bases numbered 2, after V lost 1 base and J lost 0 bases. The CDR3 is 15 amino acids. The CDR3 loop is CASSEGQGANYGYTF. CDR3 DNA: TGTGCCAGCAGTGAAGGGCAGGGGGCTAACTATGGCTACACCTTC.

This sequence joins TRBV9 and TRBJ2-2, with a possible D match to TRBD1 (6 bases). Trimming left V 2 bases short and J 0 bases short, with 8 bases between. This CDR3 spans 15 amino acids. Germline CDR1 reads SGDLS; CDR2 reads YYNGEE. CDR3 nucleotides: TGTGCCAGCAGCGTTGGGACAACGAACACCGGGGAGCTGTTTTTT. Amino acid sequence: CASSVGTTNTGELFF.

Here the CDR3 DNA reads TGTGCCAGCATCCAGCCGGGACTAGGTGCGACCCAGTACTTC. It codes for CASIQPGLGATQYF. The V and J genes are TRBV7-2 and TRBJ2-5, with TRBD2 matching over 8 bases. V shed 7 bases and J 7 bases; nucleotides not matched to a gene: 11. The germline V gene has CDR1 SGHTA and CDR2 FQGNSA. The CDR3 length is 14 residues. Supplemented by reference TRBV7-2 and TRBJ2-5, the full variable domain reads GAGVSQSPSNKVTEKGKDVELRCDPISGHTALYWYRQSLGQGLEFLIYFQGNSAPDKSGLPSDRFSAERTGGSVSTLTIQRTQQEDSAVYLCASIQPGLGATQYFGPGTRLLVL.

The gene calls are TRBV19 and TRBJ1-3; the D gene is possibly TRBD1 (5 bases). Germline assignment: CDR1 LNHDA and CDR2 SQIVND (reference sequence). Trimming shortened V by 7 bases and J by 2 bases, and 9 bases separated the two germline ends. This CDR3 is built from 13 residues. For the CDR3, the DNA is TGTGCCAGTACGATGGGGCCTGGAAACACCATATATTTT. It specifies CASTMGPGNTIYF.

The chain couples TRBV10-3 to TRBJ1-4, with D uncertain. Germline CDR1 reads ENHRY; CDR2 reads SYGVKD. Trimming removed 5 bases from V and 6 bases from J, with 10 bases in between. The CDR3 runs 13 residues. The CDR3 loop is CAISSSVYEKLFF. As DNA, the CDR3 is TGTGCCATCAGTAGCAGCGTTTATGAAAAACTGTTTTTT.

This clone was seen a single time. For the CDR3, the DNA is TGTGCCAGCAACCGAGGGGGTGACTATGGCTACACCTTC. Translation gives CASNRGGDYGYTF. J is TRBJ1-2 and V is TRBV5-4; a possible D gene is TRBD1 (6 bases). V was cut by 6 bases and J by 3 bases, with 12 bases left in between. The CDR3 totals 13 residues. In germline, CDR1 is SGHNT, CDR2 YYREEE (reference sequence).

V gene TRBV10-3 combines with J gene TRBJ1-1, with 7 bases lining up with TRBD1. V gave up 5 bases and J gave up 1 base; unmatched junction bases: 4. Germline loops: CDR1 ENHRY, CDR2 SYGVKD. The CDR3 spans 14 residues. The CDR3 loop is CAISQQGPNTEAFF. The CDR3 DNA sequence: TGTGCCATCAGTCAACAGGGGCCGAACACTGAAGCTTTCTTT.

This clone appeared once. The chain recombines TRBV7-9 with TRBJ1-2; 10 positions match TRBD1. Unmatched junction bases numbered 7, after V lost 1 base and J lost 8 bases. There are 15 residues in the CDR3. Per the germline V gene, CDR1 is SEHNR and CDR2 is FQNEAQ (reference sequence). CDR3 nucleotide sequence: TGTGCCAGCAGCTTAGGACAGGGGGCGGAAGGAGGCTACACCTTC. Translated: CASSLGQGAEGGYTF.

Only one count was recorded for this clone. J is TRBJ1-1 and V is TRBV5-5; 8 bases line up with TRBD1. The CDR3 length is 14 residues. The germline V gene encodes CDR1 SGHKS and CDR2 YYEKEE (reference sequence). Trimming at V came to 4 bases and at J to 7 bases, leaving 9 bases not matched to a gene. The CDR3 loop is CASSVNRDRNEAFF. The CDR3 coding sequence is TGTGCCAGCAGCGTGAACCGGGACAGGAATGAAGCTTTCTTT.

This rearrangement joins TRBV9 to TRBJ1-1; 8 bases agree with TRBD1. The CDR3 totals 14 residues. V lost 4 bases to trimming and J lost 7 bases; unmatched junction nucleotides: 9. Germline V gives CDR1 SGDLS, CDR2 YYNGEE. For the CDR3, the DNA is TGTGCCAGCAGCCCGCGACAGGGGCCCTTTGAAGCTTTCTTT. It is translated as CASSPRQGPFEAFF.

This clone has only one observation. This chain connects TRBV5-1 to TRBJ2-3, with unresolved D. There are 13 residues in the CDR3. The germline gives CDR1 SGHRS, CDR2 YFSETQ. Trimming left V 4 bases short and J 5 bases short, with 11 bases between. The CDR3 is CASSRVGVDTQYF. The CDR3 DNA is TGCGCCAGCAGCCGGGTCGGTGTAGATACGCAGTATTTT. Complete variable domain (other parts from reference TRBV5-1 and TRBJ2-3): KAGVTQTPRYLIKTRGQQVTLSCSPISGHRSVSWYQQTPGQGLQFLFEYFSETQRNKGNFPGRFSGRQFSNSRSEMNVSTLELGDSALYLCASSRVGVDTQYFGPGTRLTVL.

This clone has only one observation. The chain carries TRBV14 and TRBJ1-6, with a weak D call TRBD1 (5 bases). This CDR3 has 15 amino acids. With 4 bases removed from V and 7 bases from J, the gap between germline ends came to 14 bases. From germline, CDR1 is SGHDN and CDR2 FVKESK. CDR3 protein: CASSLSKGINSPLHF. CDR3 bases: TGTGCCAGCAGCCTATCAAAGGGGATAAATTCACCCCTCCACTTT. The entire variable domain, with the rest obtained from reference TRBV14 and TRBJ1-6, is as follows: EAGVTQFPSHSVIEKGQTVTLRCDPISGHDNLYWYRRVMGKEIKFLLHFVKESKQDESGMPNNRFLAERTGGTYSTLKVQPAELEDSGVYFCASSLSKGINSPLHFGNGTRLTVT.

This clone occurred once. This chain links TRBV7-8 with TRBJ2-7; tentative D call: TRBD2 (5 bases). There are 13 residues in the CDR3. In germline, CDR1 is SGHVS, CDR2 FQNEAQ. With 6 bases removed from V and 2 bases from J, the gap between germline ends came to 11 bases. The CDR3: CASRWEPTYEQYF. The CDR3 DNA reads TGTGCCAGCAGGTGGGAGCCGACCTACGAGCAGTACTTC.

The genes are TRBV18 and TRBJ1-2; weak D call: TRBD1 (5 bases). The CDR3 runs to 14 residues. Germline V lookup: CDR1 KGHSH, CDR2 LQKENI. The ends were cut back, 3 bases at V and 3 bases at J, with 11 bases in the middle. CDR3 sequence (DNA): TGTGCCAGCTCACCCAGGGTAGGGGACTATGGCTACACCTTC. It codes for CASSPRVGDYGYTF.

In nucleotides, the CDR3 is TGTGCCAGCAATCGGGGGGCCGGGATCTACTATGGCTACACCTTC. Protein sequence: CASNRGAGIYYGYTF. This chain links TRBV9 with TRBJ1-2; D perhaps matches TRBD1 (6 bases). The CDR3 contains 15 residues. The germline CDR1 and CDR2 sequences are SGDLS and YYNGEE. The V end lost 6 bases, the J end lost 3 bases, and 18 bases lay between the germline ends.

CDR3 loop: CASIAGGGGRARDTQYF. In DNA, the CDR3 is TGTGCCAGCATCGCGGGAGGCGGGGGACGAGCTAGAGATACGCAGTATTTT. J is TRBJ2-3 and V is TRBV7-2; the match to TRBD2 covers 8 bases. The CDR3 runs to 17 residues. Germline V lookup: CDR1 SGHTA, CDR2 FQGNSA. V was clipped by 7 bases and J by 5 bases; unmatched bases: 17.

V gene TRBV6-1 combines with J gene TRBJ2-7; 9 nucleotides agree with TRBD2. The CDR3 runs to 16 residues. J gave up 4 bases and V 3 bases, and 10 bases lay outside the gene matches. CDR1 is MNHNS, CDR2 SASEGT, per germline. CDR3 nucleotides: TGTGCCAGCAGTGAGTCCGCGGGACTAGCAGTTTACGAGCAGTACTTC. Translation: CASSESAGLAVYEQYF.

The V call is TRBV30, the J call TRBJ1-2; D might be TRBD1 (5 bases). The CDR3 runs 10 residues. Trimming shortened V by 0 bases and J by 14 bases, and 10 bases separated the two germline ends. The germline V gene has CDR1 GTSNPN and CDR2 SVGIG (reference sequence). The CDR3 region has the DNA TGTGCCTGGAGTGTCAGGGTTATAACCTTC. It is translated as CAWSVRVITF.

This chain connects TRBV11-2 to TRBJ2-7, with a possible D match to TRBD1 (6 bases). The germline CDR1 and CDR2 sequences are SGHAT and FQNNGV. With 3 bases removed from V and 3 bases from J, the gap between germline ends came to 12 bases. CDR3 size: 14 residues. Here the CDR3 reads CASSFDTGSYEQYF. DNA for the CDR3: TGTGCCAGCAGCTTTGATACAGGGAGCTACGAGCAGTACTTC.

Only one count was recorded for this clone. Written as DNA, the CDR3 is TGTGCCAGTAGCCTTCTGCTAAGCTCCTACAATGAGCAGTTCTTC. Encoded protein: CASSLLLSSYNEQFF. V is TRBV19 and J is TRBJ2-1; D uncertain. This CDR3 is built from 15 residues. Trimming pared 6 bases from V and 0 bases from J, leaving 12 bases between. The V gene's germline CDR1 is LNHDA and CDR2 SQIVND (reference sequence).

The rearrangement links TRBV7-2 to TRBJ1-2, with D unclear. The CDR3 contains 15 residues. V lost 2 bases, J lost 4 bases, and 14 bases lay in between. CDR1 and CDR2 from the germline V gene are SGHTA and FQGNSA. In DNA form, the CDR3 reads TGTGCCAGCAGCTTATATCGGGAGGCGACCTATGGCTACACCTTC. Protein: CASSLYREATYGYTF.